This is a list of T cell receptor beta chains from one sample in a study of blood T cell repertoires in COVID-19. The repertoire was sequenced with immunoSEQ multiplex PCR; TCRdb's copy has only in-frame clones and lacks some. The sample holds 150,000 to 200,000 clones, around four fifths seen once. Material for sequencing was peripheral blood. The receptors were gathered from a woman older than 75 with active or convalescent COVID-19. Both conserved end residues are part of each CDR3. A D gene is named only where the DNA matches it firmly. The size field is filled for only some rows; it gives once, few, many or a size class.

>TRBV5-6|-|-|TRBJ1-2
CASSLRESYGYTF
TGTGCCAGCAGCTTGCGTGAGTCCTATGGCTACACCTTC
>TRBV18|-|-|TRBJ1-5
CASSPRDNPDQPQHF
TGTGCCAGCTCACCACGAGACAACCCTGATCAGCCCCAGCATTTT
>TRBV6-1|-|TRBD1|TRBJ1-1
CASSYPDRGPEAFF
TGTGCCAGCAGTTATCCGGACAGGGGGCCGGAAGCTTTCTTT
>TRBV10-3|-|-|TRBJ1-1
CAISSGVSHEAFF
TGTGCCATCAGCTCCGGGGTTAGTCATGAAGCTTTCTTT
>TRBV19|-|TRBD2|TRBJ2-7
CASSLGTGGGSSYEQYF
TGTGCCAGTAGTCTTGGGACTGGCGGGGGGAGCTCCTACGAGCAGTACTTC
>TRBV18|-|-|TRBJ2-2
CASSPPGRQGPTGELFF
TGTGCCAGCTCACCACCGGGCCGTCAGGGGCCCACCGGGGAGCTGTTTTTT
>TRBV4-1|-|TRBD1|TRBJ2-1
CASSQASGTATYNEQFF
TGCGCCAGCAGCCAAGCCTCCGGGACAGCAACCTACAATGAGCAGTTCTTC
>TRBV7-2|-|TRBD2|TRBJ2-3
CASSPGAGGLSGAPDTQYF
TGTGCCAGCAGCCCCGGCGCGGGGGGACTTAGCGGGGCCCCAGATACGCAGTATTTT
>TRBV19|once|-|TRBJ2-7
CASSIEWRGGPEQYF
TGTGCCAGTAGTATTGAGTGGAGGGGAGGACCCGAGCAGTACTTC
>TRBV30|-|-|TRBJ1-4
CAWSTGPNEKLFF
TGTGCCTGGAGTACGGGTCCTAATGAAAAACTGTTTTTT
>TRBV30|-|-|TRBJ1-6
CAWSRTVSSSYNSPLHF
TGTGCCTGGAGTCGGACAGTCTCGAGCTCCTATAATTCACCCCTCCACTTT
>TRBV5-1|-|-|TRBJ1-1
CASSLQGTEAFF
TGCGCCAGCAGCTTACAGGGCACTGAAGCTTTCTTT
>TRBV6-2/TRBV6-3|once|-|TRBJ1-4
CASSNPRTREKLFF
TGTGCCAGCAGTAACCCACGAACTAGGGAAAAACTGTTTTTT
>TRBV12-5|few|-|TRBJ1-4
CASGFQGQGATNEKLFF
TGTGCTAGTGGCTTTCAGGGTCAAGGTGCAACTAATGAAAAACTGTTTTTT
>TRBV27|-|-|TRBJ1-5
CASSSAGGNQPQHF
TGTGCCAGCAGTTCGGCCGGGGGAAATCAGCCCCAGCATTTT
>TRBV3-1/TRBV3-2|few|TRBD1|TRBJ2-1
CASRPGTASLDEQFF
TGTGCCAGCAGACCCGGGACAGCATCCTTAGATGAGCAGTTCTTC
>TRBV2|-|-|TRBJ1-2
CASSELAGVAYGYTF
TGTGCCAGCAGTGAACTGGCAGGGGTTGCCTATGGCTACACCTTC
>TRBV19|-|-|TRBJ2-3
CASNQRSTDTQYF
TGTGCCAGCAACCAACGGAGCACAGATACGCAGTATTTT
>TRBV7-9|-|-|TRBJ1-1
CASSLGPGKGNTEAFF
TGTGCCAGCAGCTTAGGCCCAGGGAAAGGGAACACTGAAGCTTTCTTT
>TRBV11-2|-|TRBD1|TRBJ2-1
CASSLSDRGLFF
TGTGCCAGCAGCCTCTCGGACAGGGGACTGTTCTTC
>TRBV7-2|once|-|TRBJ1-1
CASTPSGVVRTEAFF
TGTGCCAGCACCCCCTCCGGGGTAGTAAGGACTGAAGCTTTCTTT
>TRBV18|-|TRBD2|TRBJ2-5
CASSSGLAGRETQYF
TGTGCCAGCTCATCGGGACTAGCGGGGCGGGAGACCCAGTACTTC
>TRBV18|-|TRBD1|TRBJ2-7
CASSPRQGYEQYF
TGTGCCAGCTCACCAAGACAGGGGTACGAGCAGTACTTC
>TRBV7-9|-|TRBD1|TRBJ1-5
CASSYGQGNQPQHF
TGTGCCAGCAGCTATGGACAGGGCAATCAGCCCCAGCATTTT
>TRBV7-8|-|TRBD1|TRBJ1-5
CASSLEGAGYDGNQPQHF
TGTGCCAGCAGCTTAGAGGGGGCAGGGTACGACGGCAATCAGCCCCAGCATTTT
>TRBV12-5|-|-|TRBJ1-4
CASGLVISATNEKLFF
TGTGCTAGTGGTTTGGTAATCAGTGCAACTAATGAAAAACTGTTTTTT
>TRBV6-5|-|-|TRBJ1-5
CASQVGINQPQHF
TGTGCCAGCCAGGTAGGCATCAATCAGCCCCAGCATTTT
>TRBV14|-|TRBD1|TRBJ1-4
CASSPTGGPNEKLFF
TGTGCCAGCAGCCCGACAGGGGGACCTAATGAAAAACTGTTTTTT
>TRBV27|-|TRBD1|TRBJ1-5
CASSLDRDWEHF
TGTGCCAGCAGTTTGGACAGGGATTGGGAGCATTTT
>TRBV5-1|-|-|TRBJ1-1
CASSSNGGGTEAFF
TGCGCCAGCAGCTCCAACGGGGGGGGTACTGAAGCTTTCTTT
>TRBV29-1|-|-|TRBJ1-1
CSGTGQMNTEAFF
TGCAGCGGCACAGGACAGATGAACACTGAAGCTTTCTTT
>TRBV12-5|-|TRBD2|TRBJ2-1
CASGLEERGGLYEQFF
TGTGCTAGTGGTTTGGAAGAGCGGGGGGGCCTTTATGAGCAGTTCTTC
>TRBV6-5|-|TRBD1|TRBJ1-5
CASRGTGNQPQHF
TGTGCCAGCAGGGGGACAGGCAATCAGCCCCAGCATTTT
>TRBV3-1/TRBV3-2|few|-|TRBJ2-7
CASSPGRGGKQYF
TGTGCCAGCAGCCCAGGACGGGGCGGGAAGCAGTACTTC
>TRBV2|-|-|TRBJ1-1
CASRSGQNTEAFF
TGTGCCAGCAGGTCGGGACAAAACACTGAAGCTTTCTTT
>TRBV27|-|-|TRBJ2-5
CASSPSYGIGGETQYF
TGTGCCAGCAGCCCCAGCTACGGGATTGGCGGGGAGACCCAGTACTTC